The next 27 T cell receptor beta chains were all read from a single sample in a study of metastatic and nonmetastatic thyroid tumors. TCRdb re-called clones via MiXCR from the PCR reads. The table has roughly 59,000 clones, roughly 17% seen once. No treatment had been given to any patient before thyroid surgery. Sequencing was carried out using blood. The receptor set was obtained from a male donor with papillary thyroid cancer or a benign thyroid nodule (not recorded which). Some clones in this sample may be carry-over from other donors' samples.

The chain is built from TRBV7-8 and TRBJ1-4; D remains ambiguous. CDR3 length equals 16 residues. The germline V and J ends were trimmed by 3 bases and 5 bases, with 16 bases remaining between them. Germline CDR1 is SGHVS and CDR2 is FQNEAQ. This chain's CDR3 is CASSFLARDLNEKLFF. The DNA for the CDR3 is TGTGCCAGCAGCTTTCTAGCGAGGGATCTAAATGAAAAACTGTTTTTT.

The V gene is TRBV15, the J gene TRBJ2-7; D is ambiguous. Trimming shortened V by 0 bases and J by 0 bases, and 9 bases separated the two germline ends. The germline V gene encodes CDR1 LNHNV and CDR2 YYDKDF (reference sequence). The CDR3 totals 15 residues. CDR3 coding DNA: TGTGCCACCAGCAGAGATGATTCCAGCTCCTACGAGCAGTACTTC. Its protein is CATSRDDSSSYEQYF.

In this sample, this clone turned up many times. The rearrangement joins TRBV5-8 to TRBJ1-6; D gene unclear. In germline, CDR1 is SGHTS, CDR2 YDEGEE. V dropped 4 bases and J dropped 7 bases, with 12 bases sitting between them. The CDR3 runs 14 residues. In DNA, the CDR3 is TGTGCCAGCAGCCCGGAGATTAGGAATTCACCCCTCCACTTT. This translates into CASSPEIRNSPLHF.

This clone was seen ten or more times. A much larger clone differs from this one at a single base, so this may be a read error. The chain carries TRBV11-2 and TRBJ2-2, with D possibly being TRBD2 (5 bases). Germline CDR1 and CDR2: SGHAT and FQNNGV. The CDR3 has 14 residues. CDR3 loop: CASSLDRYTGELLF. The CDR3 DNA reads as TGTGCCAGCAGCTTAGATCGGTACACCGGGGAGCTGCTTTTT.

Many counts were recorded for this clone. This rearrangement joins TRBV6-1 to TRBJ1-1; unclear D gene. Trimming pared 1 base from V and 1 base from J, leaving 1 base between. CDR3 length: 12 residues. Per the germline V gene, CDR1 is MNHNS and CDR2 is SASEGT. As DNA, the CDR3 is TGTGCCAGCAGTGAAGGGAACACTGAAGCTTTCTTT. This translates into CASSEGNTEAFF.

The V and J genes are TRBV20-1 and TRBJ1-2; possible D gene TRBD1, 5 bases. Per the germline V gene, CDR1 is DFQATT and CDR2 is SNEGSKA (reference sequence). V lost 1 base, J lost 4 bases, and 13 bases lay in between. The CDR3 loop spans 14 amino acids. CDR3 loop: CSARGDGRGYGYTF. The DNA of the CDR3 is TGCAGTGCTAGAGGGGATGGTAGGGGCTATGGCTACACCTTC.

There are many counts of this clone. A read error may explain this, as a much larger clone is one base away. The chain uses TRBV13 and TRBJ2-3, with 9 nucleotides matching TRBD2. The CDR3 length is 15 residues. The germline gives CDR1 PRHDT, CDR2 FYEKMQ (reference sequence). J was trimmed by 3 bases and V by 5 bases; bases with no gene match: 6. CDR3 in DNA: TGTGCCAGCAGCCAAAGCGGGGGGTGGACAGATACGCAGTATTTT. Its protein is CASSQSGGWTDTQYF.

This clone was recorded many times. The V and J genes are TRBV30 and TRBJ1-4, with 10 bases lining up with TRBD1. The J segment lost 6 bases and the V segment lost 0 bases, leaving 4 bases of the junction unmatched. The CDR3 runs 15 residues. Germline CDR1 reads GTSNPN; CDR2 reads SVGIG (reference sequence). The CDR3, as DNA: TGTGCCTGGAGTGTACCCGGGACAGGGGATGAAAAACTGTTTTTT. Translating it yields CAWSVPGTGDEKLFF.

Points on this clone: A much larger clone lies one base from this, so it may be a read error. The rearrangement joins TRBV5-6 to TRBJ2-2; 12 nucleotides match TRBD2. This CDR3 spans 17 amino acids. In germline, CDR1 is SGHDT, CDR2 YYEEEE. J was trimmed by 4 bases and V by 4 bases; bases with no gene match: 8. CDR3 nucleotide sequence: TGTGCCAGCAGCCGACTAGCGGGAGCCCAGGGCACCGGGGAGCTGTTTTTT. Translation: CASSRLAGAQGTGELFF. The variable domain in full, with the rest retrieved from reference TRBV5-6 and TRBJ2-2, is DAGVTQSPTHLIKTRGQQVTLRCSPKSGHDTVSWYQQALGQGPQFIFQYYEEEERQRGNFPDRFSGHQFPNYSSELNVNALLLGDSALYLCASSRLAGAQGTGELFFGEGSRLTVL.

This clone was recorded at least ten times. The V call is TRBV7-6, the J call TRBJ2-2; TRBD1 aligns across 8 bases. CDR1 is SGHVS, CDR2 FNYEAQ, per germline. Losses at the gene ends were 1 base for V and 6 bases for J; bases not matched to a gene: 1. The CDR3 consists of 14 residues. CDR3 region: CASSLETGAGELFF. The DNA of the CDR3 is TGTGCCAGCAGCTTAGAGACAGGGGCCGGGGAGCTGTTTTTT.

The chain has TRBV4-3 and TRBJ2-7; D gene uncertain. The CDR3 runs 15 residues. Germline CDR1 and CDR2: LGHNA and YSLEER. Trimming stripped 0 bases from V and 0 bases from J, with 9 bases between. The CDR3, as DNA: TGCGCCAGCAGCCAAGAGGCTTCGAGCTCCTACGAGCAGTACTTC. It translates to CASSQEASSSYEQYF.

The sample holds many counts of this clone. This rearrangement joins TRBV7-3 to TRBJ2-3; D unclear. Trimming removed 1 base at V and 2 bases at J, with 4 bases between. The germline gives CDR1 SGHTA, CDR2 FQGTGA. This CDR3 is 13 amino acids long. CDR3 residues: CASSLMLTDTQYF. The CDR3 coding sequence is TGTGCCAGCAGCTTAATGCTCACAGATACGCAGTATTTT.

This clone was detected many times. V and J are TRBV20-1 and TRBJ2-2; perhaps TRBD1 as D (6 bases). The germline V gene has CDR1 DFQATT and CDR2 SNEGSKA (reference sequence). V lost 2 bases, J lost 3 bases, and 10 bases lay in between. The CDR3 extends over 14 amino acids. The CDR3 coding sequence is TGCAGTGCTAGATTACAGGGATACACCGGGGAGCTGTTTTTT. It codes for CSARLQGYTGELFF.

V and J are TRBV20-1 and TRBJ2-7; 8 bases match TRBD1. The V segment lost 1 base and the J segment 0 bases; nucleotides outside the gene matches: 8. The CDR3 contains 16 residues. Germline loops: CDR1 DFQATT, CDR2 SNEGSKA (reference sequence). In DNA form, the CDR3 reads TGCAGTGCTAGAGCACCGGGACAGGACTTCTCCTACGAGCAGTACTTC. Translating gives CSARAPGQDFSYEQYF.

With respect to this clone: One end of the junction does not line up with germline, which may come from a read error. J is TRBJ1-1 and V is TRBV25-1; weak D call: TRBD1 (5 bases). Germline V gene sequence: CDR1 MGHDK, CDR2 SYGVNS. This CDR3 has 16 residues. In nucleotides, the CDR3 is TGTGCCAGCACCCCGGACATGGGAATACCGAACACTGAAGTTTTCTTT. The encoded protein is CASTPDMGIPNTEVFF.

This clone was picked up many times. In DNA, the CDR3 is TGTGCCAGCAGTGAGCCGGGGGCACTCACAGATACGCAGTATTTT. Protein product: CASSEPGALTDTQYF. V and J are TRBV25-1 and TRBJ2-3; the D gene could be TRBD1 or TRBD2 (6 bases each). The CDR3 sequence is 15 residues long. The germline V and J ends were trimmed by 3 bases and 2 bases, with 12 bases remaining between them. Germline CDR1 is MGHDK and CDR2 is SYGVNS.

This clone has a count of ten or more. The V and J genes are TRBV3-1 and TRBJ1-6; D is unresolved. V was pared by 2 bases and J by 9 bases, with 17 bases between. The CDR3 is 16 amino acids. Germline CDR1 is LGHDT and CDR2 is YNNKEL (reference sequence). CDR3: CASSQRAGSSGSPLHF. As DNA, the CDR3 is TGTGCCAGCAGCCAAAGGGCGGGGTCCTCCGGTTCACCCCTCCACTTT.

This clone occurred many times. This chain uses TRBV6-4 with TRBJ2-1; D perhaps matches TRBD1 (6 bases). CDR1 and CDR2 from the germline V gene are MRHNA and SNTAGT. The CDR3 runs 15 residues. Trimming cost V 6 bases and J 8 bases, with 20 bases left between them. Here the CDR3 reads CASSGRNREIDEQFF. The CDR3 nucleotides are TGTGCCAGCAGCGGAAGGAACAGGGAAATCGATGAGCAGTTCTTC.

In its sample, this clone was seen many times. This chain links TRBV6-2 or TRBV6-3 with TRBJ1-2; unclear D gene. Trimming left V 4 bases short and J 4 bases short, with 7 bases between. The CDR3 is 12 amino acids. The germline CDR1 and CDR2 sequences are MNHEY and SVGEGT. CDR3 region: CASSFGGYGYTF. The CDR3, as DNA: TGTGCCAGCAGTTTCGGTGGCTATGGCTACACCTTC.

This clone was found many times. This chain links TRBV24-1 with TRBJ2-3; D possibly matches TRBD1 or TRBD2 (5 bases each). The germline V gene encodes CDR1 KGHDR and CDR2 SFDVKD. The CDR3 covers 13 residues. The V gene lost 2 bases and the J gene lost 7 bases, with 9 bases spanning the gap. The CDR3 protein is CATSDSGTNTQYF. CDR3 coding DNA: TGTGCCACCAGTGATTCTGGGACGAATACGCAGTATTTT.

Concerning this clone itself: The conserved closing phenylalanine or tryptophan is absent in this CDR3, likely reflecting a read error. The chain recombines TRBV6-1 with TRBJ2-1; TRBD1 matches at 7 bases. This CDR3 comprises 15 residues. Germline lookup yields CDR1 MNHNS and CDR2 SASEGT. The chain's CDR3 is CASSRSQGSYNEQFS. CDR3 bases: TGTGCGAGCAGTAGATCACAGGGGTCCTACAATGAGCAGTTCTCC.

This clone has ten or more counts. The chain has TRBV4-1 and TRBJ1-1; D is possibly TRBD1 (6 bases). This CDR3 is 13 amino acids long. Per the germline V gene, CDR1 is MGHRA and CDR2 is YSYEKL. Trimming took 6 bases from V and 4 from J, leaving 12 bases between them. The CDR3 bases are TGCGCCAGCAGACGGGAAGGGGGCACTGAAGCTTTCTTT. It is translated as CASRREGGTEAFF.

CDR3 nucleotides: TGTGCCTGGAGGGTTCAGGGAGGGACTGAAGCTTTCTTT. Translated: CAWRVQGGTEAFF. The rearrangement uses TRBV30 and TRBJ1-1; a possible D gene is TRBD1 (5 bases). This CDR3 spans 13 amino acids. Per germline, CDR1 GTSNPN and CDR2 SVGIG (reference sequence). Trimming left V 3 bases short and J 5 bases short, with 13 bases between.

The table lists this clone with many counts. This chain uses TRBV28 with TRBJ2-7; D remains unclear. The ends were cut back, 4 bases at V and 6 bases at J, with 10 bases in the middle. The CDR3 is made up of 12 amino acids. Per germline, CDR1 MDHEN and CDR2 SYDVKM. The CDR3 is CASSSPPGEQYF. The CDR3 nucleotides are TGTGCCAGCAGTTCACCTCCGGGCGAGCAGTACTTC.

This clone has at least ten counts. The rearrangement joins TRBV5-1 to TRBJ2-1; 9 nucleotides agree with TRBD2. The germline V gene has CDR1 SGHRS and CDR2 YFSETQ. The CDR3 runs to 14 residues. The trim removed 4 bases at V and 10 bases at J, leaving 9 bases unmatched. CDR3 nucleotide sequence: TGCGCCAGCAGCCCCCTAGCGGGAAAAAACGAGCAGTTCTTC. Translated, it gives CASSPLAGKNEQFF. The full variable domain, in which reference TRBV5-1 and TRBJ2-1 provide the parts outside the CDR3, is KAGVTQTPRYLIKTRGQQVTLSCSPISGHRSVSWYQQTPGQGLQFLFEYFSETQRNKGNFPGRFSGRQFSNSRSEMNVSTLELGDSALYLCASSPLAGKNEQFFGPGTRLTVL.

This clone has more than one count but fewer than ten. At one end the junction does not follow the germline gene, possibly because of a read error. This sequence joins TRBV6-2 or TRBV6-3 and TRBJ2-3; TRBD2 aligns across 9 bases. This CDR3 spans 14 amino acids. Germline-derived CDR1 and CDR2 are MNHEY and SVGEGT. The CDR3: CSSRLAGEGDTQYF. CDR3 DNA: TGTTCCAGCCGTTTAGCGGGAGAGGGAGATACGCAGTATTTT.

In its sample, this clone was seen many times. The chain joins TRBV29-1 to TRBJ1-1; D may be TRBD1 (5 bases). CDR1 and CDR2 from the germline V gene are SQVTM and ANQGSEA. V lost 7 bases to trimming and J lost 1 base, with 13 bases between them. This CDR3 has 13 residues. The CDR3 sequence is CSDSTGENTEAFF. CDR3 bases: TGCAGCGACAGCACAGGCGAGAACACTGAAGCTTTCTTT. The whole variable domain, remainder taken from reference TRBV29-1 and TRBJ1-1, is SAVISQKPSRDICQRGTSLTIQCQVDSQVTMMFWYRQQPGQSLTLIATANQGSEATYESGFVIDKFPISRPNLTFSTLTVSNMSPEDSSIYLCSDSTGENTEAFFGQGTRLTVV.